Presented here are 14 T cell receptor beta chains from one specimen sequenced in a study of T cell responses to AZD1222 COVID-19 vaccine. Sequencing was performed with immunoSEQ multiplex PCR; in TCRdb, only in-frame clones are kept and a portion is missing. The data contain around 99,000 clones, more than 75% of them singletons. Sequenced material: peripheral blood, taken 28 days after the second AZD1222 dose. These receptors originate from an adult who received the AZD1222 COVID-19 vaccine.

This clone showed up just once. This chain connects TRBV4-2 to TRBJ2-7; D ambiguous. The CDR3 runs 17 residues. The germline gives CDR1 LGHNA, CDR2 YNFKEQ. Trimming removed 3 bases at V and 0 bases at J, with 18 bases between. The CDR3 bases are TGTGCCAGCAGCCACCTCCCACTGACCAGTGACTCCTACGAGCAGTACTTC. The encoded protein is CASSHLPLTSDSYEQYF.

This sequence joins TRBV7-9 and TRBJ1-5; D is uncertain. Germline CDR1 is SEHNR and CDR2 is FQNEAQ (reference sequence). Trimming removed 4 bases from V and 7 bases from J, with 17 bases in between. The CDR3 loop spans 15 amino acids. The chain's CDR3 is CASSSTRRGGQPQHF. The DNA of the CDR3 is TGTGCCAGCAGCTCCACGAGGCGCGGTGGGCAGCCCCAGCATTTT. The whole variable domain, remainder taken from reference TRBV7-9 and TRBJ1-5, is DTGVSQNPRHKITKRGQNVTFRCDPISEHNRLYWYRQTLGQGPEFLTYFQNEAQLEKSRLLSDRFSAERPKGSFSTLEIQRTEQGDSAMYLCASSSTRRGGQPQHFGDGTRLSIL.

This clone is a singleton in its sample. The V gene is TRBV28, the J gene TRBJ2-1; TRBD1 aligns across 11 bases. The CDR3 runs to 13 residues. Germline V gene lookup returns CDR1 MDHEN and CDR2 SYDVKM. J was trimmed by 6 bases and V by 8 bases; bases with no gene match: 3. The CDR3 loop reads CASWDRGVNEQFF. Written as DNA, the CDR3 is TGTGCCAGCTGGGACAGGGGGGTCAATGAGCAGTTCTTC.

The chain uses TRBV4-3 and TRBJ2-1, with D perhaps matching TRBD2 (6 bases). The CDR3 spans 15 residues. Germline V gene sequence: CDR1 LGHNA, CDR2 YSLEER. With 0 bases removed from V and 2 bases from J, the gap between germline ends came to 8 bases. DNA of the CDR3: TGCGCCAGCAGCCAAGATACGGGGGCCTACAATGAGCAGTTCTTC. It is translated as CASSQDTGAYNEQFF.

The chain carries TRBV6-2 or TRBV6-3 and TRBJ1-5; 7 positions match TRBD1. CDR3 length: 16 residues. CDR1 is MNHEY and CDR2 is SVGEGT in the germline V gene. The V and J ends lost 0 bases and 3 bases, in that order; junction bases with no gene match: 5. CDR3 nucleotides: TGTGCCAGCAGTTACTCGATAGGGGGCATCAATCAGCCCCAGCATTTT. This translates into CASSYSIGGINQPQHF.

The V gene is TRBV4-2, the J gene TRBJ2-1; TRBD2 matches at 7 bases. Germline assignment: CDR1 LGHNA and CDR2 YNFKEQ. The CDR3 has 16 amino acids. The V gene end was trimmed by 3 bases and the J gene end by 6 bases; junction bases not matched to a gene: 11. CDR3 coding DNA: TGTGCCAGCAGCCAGGATTGGGAGGGCCCGGTCAATGAGCAGTTCTTC. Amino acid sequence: CASSQDWEGPVNEQFF.

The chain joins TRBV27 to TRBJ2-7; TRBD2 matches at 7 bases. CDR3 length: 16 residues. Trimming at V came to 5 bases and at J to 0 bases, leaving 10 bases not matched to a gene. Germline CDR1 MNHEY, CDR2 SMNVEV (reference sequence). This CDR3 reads CASSAYPGLPSYEQYF. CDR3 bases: TGTGCCAGCAGTGCCTACCCGGGACTACCCTCCTACGAGCAGTACTTC.

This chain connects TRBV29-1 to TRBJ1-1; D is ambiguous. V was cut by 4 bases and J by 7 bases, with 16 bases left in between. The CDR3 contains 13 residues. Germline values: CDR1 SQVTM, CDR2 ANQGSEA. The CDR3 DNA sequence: TGCAGCGTTGGAGGGATTATTACTAGTGAAGCTTTCTTT. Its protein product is CSVGGIITSEAFF.

The CDR3 region has the DNA TGCGCCAGCAGCCAAGTTCTTAGCTCCTACAATGAGCAGTTCTTC. Translating it yields CASSQVLSSYNEQFF. V and J are TRBV4-3 and TRBJ2-1; the D is unclear. Trimming took off 1 base at V and 0 bases at J, with 7 bases between the two ends. The CDR3 is made up of 15 amino acids. Germline assignment: CDR1 LGHNA and CDR2 YSLEER.

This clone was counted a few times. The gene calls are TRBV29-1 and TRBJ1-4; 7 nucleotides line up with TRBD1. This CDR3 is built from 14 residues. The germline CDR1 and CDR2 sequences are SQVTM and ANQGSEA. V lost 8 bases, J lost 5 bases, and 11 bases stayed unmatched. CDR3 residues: CSYRRDSSNEKLFF. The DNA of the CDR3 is TGCAGCTACCGCAGGGACAGTTCAAATGAAAAACTGTTTTTT.

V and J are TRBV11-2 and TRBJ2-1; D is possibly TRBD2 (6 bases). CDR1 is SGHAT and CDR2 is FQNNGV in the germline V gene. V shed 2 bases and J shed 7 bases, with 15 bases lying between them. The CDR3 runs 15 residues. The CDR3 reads CASSLFAGTQNEQFF. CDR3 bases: TGTGCCAGCAGCTTATTCGCCGGGACTCAGAATGAGCAGTTCTTC.

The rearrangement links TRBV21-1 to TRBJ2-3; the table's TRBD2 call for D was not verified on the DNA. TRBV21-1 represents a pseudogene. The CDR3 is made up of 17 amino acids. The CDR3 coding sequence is TGTGCCAGCAACGGAAGCGAGACCCAACGCAGCACAGATACGCAGTATTTT. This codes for CASNGSETQRSTDTQYF.

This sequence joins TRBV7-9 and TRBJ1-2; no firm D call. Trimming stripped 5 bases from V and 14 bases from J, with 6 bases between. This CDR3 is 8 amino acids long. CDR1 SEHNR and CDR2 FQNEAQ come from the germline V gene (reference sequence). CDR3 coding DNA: TGTGCCAGCAGCCCCTGGACCTTC. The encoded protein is CASSPWTF.

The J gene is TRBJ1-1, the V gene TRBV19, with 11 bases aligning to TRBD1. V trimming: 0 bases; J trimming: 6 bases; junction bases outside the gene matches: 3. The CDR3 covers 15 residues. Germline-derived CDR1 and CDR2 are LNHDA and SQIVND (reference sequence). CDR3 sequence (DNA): TGTGCCAGTAGTATAGACGGGACAGGGGGGGCTGAAGCTTTCTTT. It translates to CASSIDGTGGAEAFF.